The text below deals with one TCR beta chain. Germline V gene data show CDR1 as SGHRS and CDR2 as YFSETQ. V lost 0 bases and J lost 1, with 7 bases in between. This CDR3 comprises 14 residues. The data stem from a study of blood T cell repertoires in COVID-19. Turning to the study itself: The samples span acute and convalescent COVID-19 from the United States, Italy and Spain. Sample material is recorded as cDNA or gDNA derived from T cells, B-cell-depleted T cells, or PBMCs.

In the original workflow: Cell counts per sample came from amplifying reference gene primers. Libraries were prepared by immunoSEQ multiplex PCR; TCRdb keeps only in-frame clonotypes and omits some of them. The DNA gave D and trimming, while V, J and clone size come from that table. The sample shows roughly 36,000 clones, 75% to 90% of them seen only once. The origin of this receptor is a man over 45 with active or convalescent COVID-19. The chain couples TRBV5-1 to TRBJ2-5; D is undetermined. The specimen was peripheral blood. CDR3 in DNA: TGCGCCAGCAGCTTGGGGCCGTCCCAAGAGACCCAGTACTTC. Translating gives CASSLGPSQETQYF.